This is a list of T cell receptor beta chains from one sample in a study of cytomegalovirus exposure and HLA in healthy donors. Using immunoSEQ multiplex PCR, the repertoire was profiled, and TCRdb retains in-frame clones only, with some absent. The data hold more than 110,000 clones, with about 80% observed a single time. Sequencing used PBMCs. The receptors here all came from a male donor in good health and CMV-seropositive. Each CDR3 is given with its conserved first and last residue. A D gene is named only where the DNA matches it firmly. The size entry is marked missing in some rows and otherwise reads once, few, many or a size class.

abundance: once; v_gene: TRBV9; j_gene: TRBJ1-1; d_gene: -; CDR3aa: CASSQWGGGTEAFF; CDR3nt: TGTGCCAGCAGCCAATGGGGAGGAGGTACTGAAGCTTTCTTT
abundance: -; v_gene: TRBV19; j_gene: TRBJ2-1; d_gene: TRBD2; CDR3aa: CASSIGAGGYNEQFF; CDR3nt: TGTGCCAGTAGTATAGGAGCGGGGGGCTACAATGAGCAGTTCTTC
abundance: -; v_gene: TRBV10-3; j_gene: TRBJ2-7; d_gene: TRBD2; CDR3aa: CAISESEGRGAGLYEQYF; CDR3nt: TGTGCCATCAGTGAGTCCGAGGGGCGGGGGGCTGGACTCTACGAGCAGTACTTC
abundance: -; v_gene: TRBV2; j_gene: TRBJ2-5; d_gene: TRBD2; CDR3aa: CASSGWGERGAKYQETQYF; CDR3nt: TGTGCCAGCAGCGGCTGGGGGGAGCGGGGGGCCAAGTACCAAGAGACCCAGTACTTC
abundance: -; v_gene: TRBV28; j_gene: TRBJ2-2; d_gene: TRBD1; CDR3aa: CASTLTGQGPSTGELFF; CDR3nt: TGTGCCAGCACTCTGACCGGACAGGGACCATCGACCGGGGAGCTGTTTTTT
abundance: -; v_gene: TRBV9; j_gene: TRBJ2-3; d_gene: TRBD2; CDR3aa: CASSLLRSGGYGTQYF; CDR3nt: TGTGCCAGCAGCCTTTTACGCTCGGGGGGGTATGGTACGCAGTATTTT
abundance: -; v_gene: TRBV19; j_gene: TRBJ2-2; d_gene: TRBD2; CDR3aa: CASSVSGSPIGELFF; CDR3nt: TGTGCCAGTAGTGTTAGCGGGAGTCCAATCGGGGAGCTGTTTTTT
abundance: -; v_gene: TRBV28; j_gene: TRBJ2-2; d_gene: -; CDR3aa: CVARTSTGELFF; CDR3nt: TGTGTCGCCCGAACTTCCACCGGGGAGCTGTTTTTT
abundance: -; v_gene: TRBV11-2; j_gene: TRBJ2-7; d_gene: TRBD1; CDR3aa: CASSSNRGHVYEQYF; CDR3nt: TGTGCCAGCAGCTCAAACAGGGGGCATGTCTACGAGCAGTACTTC
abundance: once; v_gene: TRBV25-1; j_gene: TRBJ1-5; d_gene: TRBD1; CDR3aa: CASSEGTGFDQPQHF; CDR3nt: TGTGCCAGCAGTGAAGGGACAGGTTTTGATCAGCCCCAGCATTTT
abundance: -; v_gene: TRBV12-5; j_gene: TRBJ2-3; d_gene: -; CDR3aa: CASGLDATRTDTQYF; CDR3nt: TGTGCTAGTGGTTTGGACGCCACTCGCACAGATACGCAGTATTTT
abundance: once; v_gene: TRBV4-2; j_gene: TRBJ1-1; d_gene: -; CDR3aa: CASSQDGTKAFF; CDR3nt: TGTGCCAGCAGCCAGGATGGGACAAAAGCTTTCTTT
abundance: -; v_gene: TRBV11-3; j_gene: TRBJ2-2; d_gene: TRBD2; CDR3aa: CASSSGLAGARTGELFF; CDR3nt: TGTGCCAGCAGCTCCGGACTAGCGGGAGCTCGCACCGGGGAGCTGTTTTTT
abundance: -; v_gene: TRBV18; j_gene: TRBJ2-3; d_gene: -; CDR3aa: CASSPTDAGISTDTQYF; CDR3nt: TGTGCCAGCTCACCGACGGATGCAGGGATAAGCACAGATACGCAGTATTTT
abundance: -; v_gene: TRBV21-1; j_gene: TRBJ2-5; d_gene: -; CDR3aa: CASKIRRWLETQYF; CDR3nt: TGTGCCAGCAAAATTAGGAGGTGGTTGGAGACCCAGTACTTC
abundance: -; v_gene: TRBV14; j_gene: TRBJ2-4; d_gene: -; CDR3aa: CASSQGRGNIQYF; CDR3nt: TGTGCCAGCAGCCAAGGAAGGGGAAACATTCAGTACTTC
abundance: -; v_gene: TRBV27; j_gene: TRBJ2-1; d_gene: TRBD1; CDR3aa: CASRWEGQGNNEQFF; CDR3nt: TGTGCCAGCAGGTGGGAGGGACAGGGGAACAATGAGCAGTTCTTC
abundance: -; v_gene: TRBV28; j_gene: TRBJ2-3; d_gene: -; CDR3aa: CASSLSRRALLSADTQYF; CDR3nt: TGTGCCAGCAGTTTATCTCGCAGGGCATTGTTATCCGCAGATACGCAGTATTTT
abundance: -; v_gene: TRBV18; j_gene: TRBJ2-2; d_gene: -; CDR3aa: CASSPFPNTNTGELFF; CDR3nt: TGTGCCAGCTCACCTTTCCCGAACACGAACACCGGGGAGCTGTTTTTT
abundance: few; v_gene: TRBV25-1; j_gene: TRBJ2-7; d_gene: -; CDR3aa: CASSARSLYEQYF; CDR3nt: TGTGCCAGCAGTGCCCGGAGTCTCTACGAGCAGTACTTC
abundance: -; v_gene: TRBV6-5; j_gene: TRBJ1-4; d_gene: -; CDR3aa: CASSYSIGQGGEKLFF; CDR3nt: TGTGCCAGCAGTTACTCGATAGGGCAGGGTGGTGAAAAACTGTTTTTT
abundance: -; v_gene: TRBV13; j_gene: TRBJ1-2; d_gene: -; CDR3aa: CASSLSHLGAPGYTF; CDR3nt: TGTGCCAGCAGCTTAAGCCATTTAGGGGCGCCCGGCTACACCTTC
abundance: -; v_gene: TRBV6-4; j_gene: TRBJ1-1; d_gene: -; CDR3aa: CASSDSGRMNTEAFF; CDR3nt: TGTGCCAGCAGTGACTCGGGCCGAATGAACACTGAAGCTTTCTTT
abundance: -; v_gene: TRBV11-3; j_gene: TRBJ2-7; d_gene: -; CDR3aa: CASSLRDNYEQYF; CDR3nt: TGTGCCAGCAGCTTGAGGGACAACTACGAGCAGTACTTC
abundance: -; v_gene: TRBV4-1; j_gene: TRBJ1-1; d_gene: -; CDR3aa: CASSPWGQTGTEAFF; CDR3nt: TGCGCCAGCAGCCCATGGGGGCAAACGGGCACTGAAGCTTTCTTT
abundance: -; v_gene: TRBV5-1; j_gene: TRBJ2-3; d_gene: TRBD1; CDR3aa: CASSLGTGTASTDTQYF; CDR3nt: TGCGCCAGCAGCTTGGGAACCGGGACAGCCAGCACAGATACGCAGTATTTT
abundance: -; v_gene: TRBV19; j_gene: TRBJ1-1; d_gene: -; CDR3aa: CASSPTENTEAFF; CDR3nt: TGTGCCAGTAGCCCCACAGAGAACACTGAAGCTTTCTTT
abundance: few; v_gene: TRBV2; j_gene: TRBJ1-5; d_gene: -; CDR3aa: CASGPGHSNQPQHF; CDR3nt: TGTGCCAGCGGACCAGGGCATAGCAATCAGCCCCAGCATTTT
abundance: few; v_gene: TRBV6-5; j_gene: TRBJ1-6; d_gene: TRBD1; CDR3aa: CASSRRTGEGSPLHF; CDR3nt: TGTGCCAGCAGCCGACGAACAGGGGAAGGTTCACCCCTCCACTTT
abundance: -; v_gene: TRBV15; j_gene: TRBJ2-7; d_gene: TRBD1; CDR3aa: CATSGDRVSSYEQYF; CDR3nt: TGTGCCACCAGCGGGGACAGGGTGAGCTCCTACGAGCAGTACTTC
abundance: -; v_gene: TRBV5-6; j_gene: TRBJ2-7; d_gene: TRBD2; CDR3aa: CASSLVVAGGEQYF; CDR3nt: TGTGCCAGCAGCCTTGTGGTTGCGGGAGGCGAGCAGTACTTC
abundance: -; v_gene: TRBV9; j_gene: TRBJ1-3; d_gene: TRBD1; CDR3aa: CASSVVPGQGQKVSGNTIYF; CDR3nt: TGTGCCAGCAGCGTAGTTCCGGGACAGGGGCAAAAGGTCTCTGGAAACACCATATATTTT
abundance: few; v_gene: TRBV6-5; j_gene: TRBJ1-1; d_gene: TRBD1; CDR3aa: CASSYSGTVNTEAFF; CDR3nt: TGTGCCAGCAGTTATTCCGGGACAGTGAACACTGAAGCTTTCTTT
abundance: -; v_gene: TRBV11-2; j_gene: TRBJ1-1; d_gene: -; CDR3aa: CASSLRARGLANTEAFF; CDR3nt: TGTGCCAGCAGCTTAAGGGCCAGGGGCCTTGCGAACACTGAAGCTTTCTTT